Listed below are T cell receptor beta chains from one sample, sequenced in a study of OX40 agonist ivuxolimab in advanced cancers. The data were produced by immunoSEQ multiplex PCR, yet TCRdb's version contains in-frame clones alone and is incomplete. The sample lists around 74,000 clones, over 75% seen once, with 0.65% to 0.8% in the top ten. Sequenced material: CD4+ or CD8+ T cells sorted from blood, taken in a trial of the OX40 agonist ivuxolimab. Receptor source: an adult with an advanced solid tumor such as melanoma, head and neck, liver or kidney cancer. Each CDR3 is given without its conserved first and last residue. Each record gives: clone size, J gene, V gene, CDR3 protein. Some rows have no size entry. The others give once, few or many, or a class for an expanded clone.

clone_size: -; j_call: TRBJ1-1; v_call: TRBV6-1; cdr3_aa: ASSPPTGGNTEAF
clone_size: -; j_call: TRBJ1-5; v_call: TRBV7-2; cdr3_aa: ASSLATGIYQPQH
clone_size: -; j_call: TRBJ1-1; v_call: TRBV5-6; cdr3_aa: ASSGGWGMNTEAF
clone_size: -; j_call: TRBJ1-1; v_call: TRBV6-4; cdr3_aa: ASKILQVTEAF
clone_size: -; j_call: TRBJ2-7; v_call: TRBV19; cdr3_aa: ASSIARNIFYEQY
clone_size: -; j_call: TRBJ2-7; v_call: TRBV7-9; cdr3_aa: ASSFLGEQY
clone_size: -; j_call: TRBJ2-3; v_call: TRBV15; cdr3_aa: ATSRDSRGTDTQY
clone_size: once; j_call: TRBJ1-3; v_call: TRBV27; cdr3_aa: ASRDTGTGNTIY
clone_size: -; j_call: TRBJ1-3; v_call: TRBV6-5; cdr3_aa: ASSYGDRVGNTIY
clone_size: -; j_call: TRBJ2-3; v_call: TRBV7-2; cdr3_aa: ASSLAPGAAGEDTQY
clone_size: -; j_call: TRBJ1-5; v_call: TRBV4-1; cdr3_aa: ASSQDPSDQPQH
clone_size: -; j_call: TRBJ2-7; v_call: TRBV6-1; cdr3_aa: ASSEWVNSYEQY
clone_size: -; j_call: TRBJ1-2; v_call: TRBV21-1; cdr3_aa: ASSKGGRDPPYEWIYT
clone_size: -; j_call: TRBJ1-3; v_call: TRBV7-9; cdr3_aa: ASSPEAGSSGNTIY
clone_size: once; j_call: TRBJ2-7; v_call: TRBV30; cdr3_aa: ARSVLQGAQY
clone_size: -; j_call: TRBJ1-2; v_call: TRBV5-1; cdr3_aa: ASSLGGPAGYGYT
clone_size: few; j_call: TRBJ2-2; v_call: TRBV5-1; cdr3_aa: ASSLWQGRRAGELF
clone_size: -; j_call: TRBJ1-2; v_call: TRBV7-2; cdr3_aa: ASSQGQPLSGYT
clone_size: -; j_call: TRBJ1-1; v_call: TRBV4-1; cdr3_aa: ASSLGSRDTEAF
clone_size: -; j_call: TRBJ1-2; v_call: TRBV6-5; cdr3_aa: ASKLGGGNYGYT
clone_size: -; j_call: TRBJ2-3; v_call: TRBV5-1; cdr3_aa: ASSWGTSGGRTDTQY
clone_size: -; j_call: TRBJ2-2; v_call: TRBV27; cdr3_aa: ASTLTRDSVTGELF
clone_size: -; j_call: TRBJ2-1; v_call: TRBV21-1; cdr3_aa: ARPNLRVEVYYYNEQF
clone_size: -; j_call: TRBJ1-2; v_call: TRBV10-3; cdr3_aa: AIPGTGDGYT
clone_size: -; j_call: TRBJ2-1; v_call: TRBV29-1; cdr3_aa: SVESRKIMGTGTDEQF
clone_size: once; j_call: TRBJ2-3; v_call: TRBV18; cdr3_aa: ASTRDRGDTQY
clone_size: -; j_call: TRBJ1-1; v_call: TRBV18; cdr3_aa: ASSPPTGGRTEAF
clone_size: -; j_call: TRBJ2-7; v_call: TRBV27; cdr3_aa: ASSHRETYEQY
clone_size: -; j_call: TRBJ2-3; v_call: TRBV28; cdr3_aa: AILAGGSTDTQY
clone_size: -; j_call: TRBJ1-3; v_call: TRBV7-2; cdr3_aa: ASSLAQPISGNTIY
clone_size: -; j_call: TRBJ1-5; v_call: TRBV10-2; cdr3_aa: ATKGGDNQPQH
clone_size: -; j_call: TRBJ1-1; v_call: TRBV4-1; cdr3_aa: ASSQGLSVSTEAF
clone_size: -; j_call: TRBJ2-1; v_call: TRBV6-5; cdr3_aa: ASSTQLGIFLLF
clone_size: -; j_call: TRBJ2-2; v_call: TRBV30; cdr3_aa: AWTRGDANTGELF
clone_size: -; j_call: TRBJ1-4; v_call: TRBV6-5; cdr3_aa: ASRQASTNEKLF
clone_size: -; j_call: TRBJ1-4; v_call: TRBV6-5; cdr3_aa: ASRGDRHSLF
clone_size: few; j_call: TRBJ1-5; v_call: TRBV29-1; cdr3_aa: SVGARGQPQH
clone_size: -; j_call: TRBJ1-3; v_call: TRBV25-1; cdr3_aa: ASSAMGFQEGNTIY
clone_size: few; j_call: TRBJ2-2; v_call: TRBV9; cdr3_aa: ASSAGGGFTGELF
clone_size: -; j_call: TRBJ1-3; v_call: TRBV6-6; cdr3_aa: ATRQGATGNTIY
clone_size: -; j_call: TRBJ2-2; v_call: TRBV7-3; cdr3_aa: ASSLEAGANTGELF
clone_size: -; j_call: TRBJ2-5; v_call: TRBV5-4; cdr3_aa: ASSLWTKETQY
clone_size: -; j_call: TRBJ2-3; v_call: TRBV6-5; cdr3_aa: ASRGASDTQY
clone_size: -; j_call: TRBJ1-2; v_call: TRBV2; cdr3_aa: ASRPGPTNYGYT
clone_size: -; j_call: TRBJ2-7; v_call: TRBV19; cdr3_aa: ASRSASGADEQY
clone_size: -; j_call: TRBJ1-6; v_call: TRBV30; cdr3_aa: AWSVGGAGANSPLH
clone_size: -; j_call: TRBJ1-5; v_call: TRBV29-1; cdr3_aa: SVGQGNQPQH